This T cell receptor (beta chain) was observed in a study of blood T cell repertoires in COVID-19. The CDR3 runs 13 residues. CDR1 SNHLY and CDR2 FYNNEI come from the germline V gene. Trimming left V 9 bases short and J 6 bases short, with 12 bases between. This table comes from immunoSEQ multiplex PCR, and its TCRdb copy is limited to in-frame clones, with some not included. The data hold approximately 200,000 clones, with over 80% observed a single time. Enrollees, roughly 18 to 90 years old, lived in 24 US areas. The clonotype was recovered from a woman in her twenties or thirties who had been exposed to COVID-19. The J gene is TRBJ1-6, the V gene TRBV2; D is uncertain. Sequenced sample: PBMCs or T cells enriched from blood (not recorded which). The CDR3 reads CARNRGGNSPLHF. CDR3 bases: TGTGCCAGGAATCGGGGTGGTAATTCACCCCTCCACTTT.